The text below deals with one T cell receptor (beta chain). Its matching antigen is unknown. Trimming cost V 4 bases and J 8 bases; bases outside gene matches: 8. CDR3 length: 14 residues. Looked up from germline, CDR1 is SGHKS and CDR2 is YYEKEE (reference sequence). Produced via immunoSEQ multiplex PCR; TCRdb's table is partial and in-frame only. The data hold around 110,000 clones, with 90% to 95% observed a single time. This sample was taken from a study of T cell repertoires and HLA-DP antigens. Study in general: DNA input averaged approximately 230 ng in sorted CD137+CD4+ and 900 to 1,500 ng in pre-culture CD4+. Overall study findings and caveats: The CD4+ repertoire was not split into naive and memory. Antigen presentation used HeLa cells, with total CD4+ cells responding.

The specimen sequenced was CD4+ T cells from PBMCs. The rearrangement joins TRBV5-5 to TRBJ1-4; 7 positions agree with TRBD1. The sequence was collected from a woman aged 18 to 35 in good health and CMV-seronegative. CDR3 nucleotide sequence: TGTGCCAGCAGCACGGGACAGCCCTTAGAAAAACTGTTTTTT. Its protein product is CASSTGQPLEKLFF.